The 31 T cell receptor beta chains reported below all come from one sample, sequenced in a study of T cell responses to AZD1222 COVID-19 vaccine. Assay used: immunoSEQ multiplex PCR; TCRdb lists only in-frame clones, some missing. The profile covers under 200,000 clones, with 75% to 95% appearing a single time and around 1.5% taken by the ten largest. Source: peripheral blood, taken on day 0 of AZD1222 vaccination. The receptors originated from an adult in good health.

The chain is built from TRBV5-1 and TRBJ2-7; 12 nucleotides match TRBD1. CDR1 and CDR2 from the germline V gene are SGHRS and YFSETQ. The CDR3 is 14 amino acids. Germline trimming cut 4 bases from V and 6 bases from J; bases unmatched to any gene: 5. The CDR3 nucleotides are TGCGCCAGCAGCGGGGGGACAGGGGGCTTCGAGCAGTACTTC. Protein sequence: CASSGGTGGFEQYF.

This chain joins TRBV6-6 and TRBJ1-1; no definite D call. V was shortened by 9 bases and J by 7 bases, with 9 bases between the two germline ends. CDR1 and CDR2 from the germline V gene are MNHNY and SVGAGI (reference sequence). This CDR3 has 10 residues. DNA of the CDR3: TGTGCCAGTATAAAGAGTGAAGCTTTCTTT. Encoded protein: CASIKSEAFF.

This chain uses TRBV5-1 with TRBJ1-1, with TRBD1 as a possible D gene (6 bases). Trimming stripped 0 bases from V and 4 bases from J, with 13 bases between. This CDR3 is built from 15 residues. Germline V gene data show CDR1 as SGHRS and CDR2 as YFSETQ. CDR3 in DNA: TGCGCCAGCAGCTTGGACAGGGTTGGTGGCACTGAAGCTTTCTTT. Translated, it gives CASSLDRVGGTEAFF.

The V gene is TRBV15, the J gene TRBJ2-2; TRBD2 might be the D (7 bases). The CDR3 is 14 residues long. Trimming shortened V by 8 bases and J by 9 bases, and 19 bases separated the two germline ends. The V gene's germline CDR1 is LNHNV and CDR2 YYDKDF (reference sequence). CDR3 DNA: TGTGCCACCGGCCCACCGGGGGGCCAATGGGAGCTGTTTTTT. It specifies CATGPPGGQWELFF.

The V and J genes are TRBV7-2 and TRBJ1-2; 9 nucleotides match TRBD1. The CDR3 sequence is 15 residues long. Germline assignment: CDR1 SGHTA and CDR2 FQGNSA. After removal of 2 bases from V and 4 bases from J, the junction contained 5 bases not matched to a gene. Written as DNA, the CDR3 is TGTGCCAGCAGCTTAAGGGACAGGGAGAGCTATGGCTACACCTTC. This encodes CASSLRDRESYGYTF. Drawing the rest from reference TRBV7-2 and TRBJ1-2, the complete variable domain is GAGVSQSPSNKVTEKGKDVELRCDPISGHTALYWYRQSLGQGLEFLIYFQGNSAPDKSGLPSDRFSAERTGGSVSTLTIQRTQQEDSAVYLCASSLRDRESYGYTFGSGTRLTVV.

The V call is TRBV5-4, the J call TRBJ2-5, with D maybe TRBD2 (5 bases). The CDR3 has 14 residues. With 4 bases removed from V and 5 bases from J, the gap between germline ends came to 15 bases. The germline V gene encodes CDR1 SGHNT and CDR2 YYREEE (reference sequence). The CDR3, as DNA: TGTGCCAGCAGCAGCGACCCGGGGAAGGAGACCCAGTACTTC. This translates into CASSSDPGKETQYF. Together with reference TRBV5-4 and TRBJ2-5, the CDR3 gives the full variable domain: ETGVTQSPTHLIKTRGQQVTLRCSSQSGHNTVSWYQQALGQGPQFIFQYYREEENGRGNFPPRFSGLQFPNYSSELNVNALELDDSALYLCASSSDPGKETQYFGPGTRLLVL.

The rearrangement links TRBV7-2 to TRBJ1-5, with D tentatively TRBD1 (5 bases). Trimming took 5 bases from V and 7 from J, leaving 18 bases between them. Per the germline V gene, CDR1 is SGHTA and CDR2 is FQGNSA. CDR3 length: 15 amino acids. The CDR3 sequence: CASSLRGGEEQPQHF. The CDR3 bases are TGTGCCAGCAGCCTTCGCGGGGGGGAAGAACAGCCCCAGCATTTT.

The chain combines TRBV7-2 with TRBJ1-5, with D unclear. This CDR3 has 14 residues. The V and J ends lost 1 base and 6 bases respectively, with 10 bases between them. The germline V gene has CDR1 SGHTA and CDR2 FQGNSA. CDR3 amino acids: CASSLGRGAQPQHF. CDR3 DNA sequence: TGTGCCAGCAGCTTAGGTCGTGGAGCTCAGCCCCAGCATTTT. Complete variable domain (other parts from reference TRBV7-2 and TRBJ1-5): GAGVSQSPSNKVTEKGKDVELRCDPISGHTALYWYRQSLGQGLEFLIYFQGNSAPDKSGLPSDRFSAERTGGSVSTLTIQRTQQEDSAVYLCASSLGRGAQPQHFGDGTRLSIL.

This chain connects TRBV5-1 to TRBJ1-2, with TRBD1 identical over 10 bases. Unmatched junction bases numbered 7, after V lost 4 bases and J lost 7 bases. The CDR3 has 14 residues. Germline CDR1 and CDR2: SGHRS and YFSETQ. Here the CDR3 reads CASSQTGGAGGYTF. CDR3 in DNA: TGCGCCAGCAGCCAGACAGGGGGCGCGGGTGGCTACACCTTC.

The chain couples TRBV28 to TRBJ1-5, with no clear D. This CDR3 is built from 14 residues. Trimming stripped 2 bases from V and 3 bases from J, with 8 bases between. In germline, CDR1 is MDHEN, CDR2 SYDVKM. CDR3 region: CASSLRAHNQPQHF. DNA of the CDR3: TGTGCCAGCAGTTTAAGGGCCCACAATCAGCCCCAGCATTTT.

About this clone: The sample has other DNA sequences that encode this CDR3 too. The V gene is TRBV7-3, the J gene TRBJ2-3; D gene ambiguous. The CDR3 has 14 amino acids. CDR1 is SGHTA and CDR2 is FQGTGA in the germline V gene. Between the trimmed V and J ends, which lost 1 base and 2 bases, there was a span of 7 bases. This chain's CDR3 is CASSLIGSTDTQYF. CDR3 nucleotides: TGTGCCAGCAGCTTAATTGGTTCCACAGATACGCAGTATTTT.

The chain combines TRBV19 with TRBJ1-5; the D gene is possibly TRBD1 (5 bases). Germline values: CDR1 LNHDA, CDR2 SQIVND (reference sequence). With 0 bases removed from V and 8 bases from J, the gap between germline ends came to 14 bases. This CDR3 has 15 amino acids. This CDR3 is CASSIEKGRLEPQHF. The CDR3 coding sequence is TGTGCCAGTAGTATAGAGAAGGGACGGCTTGAGCCCCAGCATTTT.

Points on this clone: Distinct nucleotide sequences in the sample also encode this CDR3. The chain has TRBV19 and TRBJ1-3; D is unclear. This CDR3 is 13 amino acids long. The germline gives CDR1 LNHDA, CDR2 SQIVND (reference sequence). V lost 4 bases and J 1 base, leaving 5 bases between the germline ends. The CDR3 protein is CASSRGSGNTIYF. CDR3 sequence (DNA): TGTGCCAGTAGTAGAGGTTCTGGAAACACCATATATTTT.

The rearrangement uses TRBV7-3 and TRBJ2-3; D may correspond to TRBD1 or TRBD2 (6 bases each). Germline V lookup: CDR1 SGHTA, CDR2 FQGTGA. The CDR3 runs 14 residues. Trimming left V 1 base short and J 4 bases short, with 9 bases between. The CDR3 here is CASSLRGAADTQYF. CDR3 nucleotide sequence: TGTGCCAGCAGCTTAAGGGGGGCTGCAGATACGCAGTATTTT.

A note on this clone: Other DNA sequences in the same sample also yield this CDR3. CDR3 in amino acids: CSAGTNTEAFF. Written as DNA, the CDR3 is TGCAGTGCTGGGACGAATACTGAAGCTTTCTTT. The chain joins TRBV20-1 to TRBJ1-1, with D tentatively TRBD1 (5 bases). The V gene's germline CDR1 is DFQATT and CDR2 SNEGSKA (reference sequence). V was cut by 5 bases and J by 5 bases, with 9 bases left in between. This CDR3 has 11 amino acids.

The genes are TRBV28 and TRBJ1-3; D gene unclear. The CDR3 runs 16 residues. Germline assignment: CDR1 MDHEN and CDR2 SYDVKM. With 0 bases removed from V and 0 bases from J, the gap between germline ends came to 9 bases. CDR3 DNA sequence: TGTGCCAGCAGTTTATGGGTGGGAAGCTCTGGAAACACCATATATTTT. This gives the protein CASSLWVGSSGNTIYF.

This clone was seen a single time. The rearrangement joins TRBV5-1 to TRBJ2-1, with 8 bases fitting TRBD1. Unmatched junction bases numbered 12, after V lost 5 bases and J lost 5 bases. Germline values: CDR1 SGHRS, CDR2 YFSETQ. CDR3 length: 16 residues. Here the CDR3 reads CASRPVQGAYHNEQFF. The CDR3 DNA reads as TGCGCCAGCAGACCTGTTCAGGGGGCCTATCACAATGAGCAGTTCTTC. Full variable domain (remainder filled in from reference TRBV5-1 and TRBJ2-1): KAGVTQTPRYLIKTRGQQVTLSCSPISGHRSVSWYQQTPGQGLQFLFEYFSETQRNKGNFPGRFSGRQFSNSRSEMNVSTLELGDSALYLCASRPVQGAYHNEQFFGPGTRLTVL.

This clone has only one observation. CDR3 sequence reads: CASSLAGREYTEAFF. Here the CDR3 DNA reads TGTGCCAGCAGCTTAGCGGGCAGGGAATACACTGAAGCTTTCTTT. The chain combines TRBV7-9 with TRBJ1-1; D is possibly TRBD1 (5 bases). The germline V gene has CDR1 SEHNR and CDR2 FQNEAQ (reference sequence). The CDR3 has 15 amino acids. With 0 bases removed from V and 3 bases from J, the gap between germline ends came to 11 bases.

The chain is built from TRBV7-9 and TRBJ2-4; D may be TRBD1 (6 bases). Germline loops: CDR1 SEHNR, CDR2 FQNEAQ (reference sequence). V lost 5 bases and J 0 bases, leaving 14 bases between the germline ends. This CDR3 is built from 16 residues. CDR3 DNA sequence: TGTGCCAGCAGCGAAAGACAGGAAAGAGCCAAAAACATTCAGTACTTC. It codes for CASSERQERAKNIQYF.

The chain joins TRBV4-3 to TRBJ2-1; the match to TRBD2 covers 10 bases. Germline-derived CDR1 and CDR2 are LGHNA and YSLEER. V was pared by 2 bases and J by 7 bases, with 17 bases of the junction left unmatched. This CDR3 comprises 19 residues. This CDR3 is CASSQIPPWASGRPNEQFF. The DNA of the CDR3 is TGCGCCAGCAGCCAAATTCCGCCCTGGGCTAGCGGGAGACCAAATGAGCAGTTCTTC.

The genes are TRBV5-1 and TRBJ2-7; 7 bases map to TRBD1. Germline lookup yields CDR1 SGHRS and CDR2 YFSETQ. The CDR3 loop spans 14 amino acids. The V segment lost 4 bases and the J segment 5 bases; nucleotides outside the gene matches: 9. CDR3 protein: CASSTTGTENEQYF. The CDR3 DNA is TGCGCCAGCAGCACGACCGGGACAGAAAACGAGCAGTACTTC.

V gene TRBV4-1 combines with J gene TRBJ2-7; 7 positions agree with TRBD2. The germline gives CDR1 MGHRA, CDR2 YSYEKL. V trimming: 5 bases; J trimming: 5 bases; junction bases outside the gene matches: 9. The CDR3 runs to 14 residues. The CDR3 DNA sequence: TGCGCCAGCAGCTTGACTCAGGGAGGGGACGAGCAGTACTTC. This sequence encodes CASSLTQGGDEQYF.

The V and J genes are TRBV27 and TRBJ1-1; tentatively, D is TRBD1 (5 bases). Per germline, CDR1 MNHEY and CDR2 SMNVEV (reference sequence). Trimming took 3 bases from V and 3 from J, leaving 11 bases between them. The CDR3 consists of 14 residues. CDR3 residues: CASSLGGAYTEAFF. The CDR3 nucleotides are TGTGCCAGCAGTTTGGGCGGGGCTTACACTGAAGCTTTCTTT.

CDR3 sequence reads: CASSYIGKNAPLHF. In DNA, the CDR3 is TGTGCCAGCAGTTACATCGGGAAAAACGCACCCCTCCACTTT. This sequence joins TRBV6-5 and TRBJ1-6; D call uncertain. Germline CDR1 is MNHEY and CDR2 is SVGAGI. This CDR3 has 14 residues. Trimming pared 2 bases from V and 11 bases from J, leaving 13 bases between.

The chain is built from TRBV2 and TRBJ1-2, with D possibly being TRBD1 (6 bases). V lost 6 bases to trimming and J lost 4 bases, with 18 bases between them. The germline CDR1 and CDR2 sequences are SNHLY and FYNNEI. The CDR3 is 15 amino acids. CDR3 in amino acids: CASSQARQGIYGYTF. As DNA, the CDR3 is TGTGCCAGCAGCCAAGCACGTCAGGGGATCTATGGCTACACCTTC. Together with reference TRBV2 and TRBJ1-2, the CDR3 gives the full variable domain: EPEVTQTPSHQVTQMGQEVILRCVPISNHLYFYWYRQILGQKVEFLVSFYNNEISEKSEIFDDQFSVERPDGSNFTLKIRSTKLEDSAMYFCASSQARQGIYGYTFGSGTRLTVV.

This rearrangement joins TRBV6-1 to TRBJ2-2; D is unresolved. Germline CDR1 and CDR2: MNHNS and SASEGT. The CDR3 loop spans 16 amino acids. With 6 bases removed from V and 0 bases from J, the gap between germline ends came to 14 bases. This chain's CDR3 is CASRENSDANTGELFF. The CDR3 DNA reads as TGTGCCAGCAGGGAAAACAGTGACGCGAACACCGGGGAGCTGTTTTTT.

The DNA for the CDR3 is TGTGCCAGCTCACTGACAGGGGGCTATGGCTACACCTTC. Translated, it gives CASSLTGGYGYTF. This rearrangement joins TRBV18 to TRBJ1-2; 9 bases match TRBD1. CDR3 length: 13 amino acids. V shed 4 bases and J 4 bases; nucleotides not matched to a gene: 1. In germline, CDR1 is KGHSH, CDR2 LQKENI.

The CDR3 sequence is CASSLGDTNYGYTF. In DNA, the CDR3 is TGCGCCAGCAGCTTGGGGGACACCAACTATGGCTACACCTTC. The rearrangement uses TRBV5-1 and TRBJ1-2; D might be TRBD1 (6 bases). The CDR3 spans 14 residues. The germline V gene has CDR1 SGHRS and CDR2 YFSETQ. Trimming took 0 bases from V and 2 from J, leaving 8 bases between them.

The genes are TRBV7-9 and TRBJ2-7, with 9 bases that match TRBD2. Germline V gene data show CDR1 as SEHNR and CDR2 as FQNEAQ (reference sequence). This CDR3 has 16 amino acids. V lost 7 bases to trimming and J lost 6 bases; unmatched junction nucleotides: 16. The CDR3 DNA follows: TGTGCCAGCACCTCACCCGTGCGCGGGGGGGCTAGCGAGCAGTACTTC. It encodes CASTSPVRGGASEQYF.

V usage is TRBV29-1 and J usage is TRBJ1-1; no reliable D call. V gave up 5 bases and J gave up 3 bases, with 10 bases separating them. The CDR3 is 12 residues long. Germline CDR1 reads SQVTM; CDR2 reads ANQGSEA. Written as DNA, the CDR3 is TGCAGCGTTTTTACTGCCCACACTGAAGCTTTCTTT. It is translated as CSVFTAHTEAFF.

This sequence joins TRBV28 and TRBJ1-1; the match to TRBD1 covers 7 bases. Germline V lookup: CDR1 MDHEN, CDR2 SYDVKM. The CDR3 length is 15 residues. The V and J ends lost 6 bases and 5 bases, in that order; junction bases with no gene match: 12. CDR3 DNA sequence: TGTGCCAGCAGGACCACAGGGGTGGGGGAGACTGAAGCTTTCTTT. Protein: CASRTTGVGETEAFF. Full variable domain (remainder filled in from reference TRBV28 and TRBJ1-1): DVKVTQSSRYLVKRTGEKVFLECVQDMDHENMFWYRQDPGLGLRLIYFSYDVKMKEKGDIPEGYSVSREKKERFSLILESASTNQTSMYLCASRTTGVGETEAFFGQGTRLTVV.